Following are 14 T cell receptor beta chains from one sample sequenced in a study of spatial heterogeneity in lung cancer. General study points: Tumoral mutation counts were tracked by counts of expanded intratumoral alpha and beta TCRs.

Which antigens these TCRs recognize remains unknown. The time point was: sample taken at primary tumor resection. TCRdb redid the calling of the 5' RACE reads with MiXCR, one entry per CDR3 protein. The table has under 20,000 distinct CDR3 sequences, roughly 5.8% seen once. The starting material was lung tumor tissue, obtained at surgery. The receptors stem from a female donor with early-stage non-small cell lung cancer.

This clonotype was picked up many times. Being off target in a library aimed at alpha chains, this beta chain has a size of little meaning. V and J are TRBV18 and TRBJ1-2; D unclear. The CDR3 length is 13 residues. Trimming pared 3 bases from V and 5 bases from J, leaving 10 bases between. Germline V gene data show CDR1 as KGHSH and CDR2 as LQKENI. The CDR3 protein is CASSPGREYGYTF. CDR3 bases: TGTGCCAGCTCACCCGGACGCGAGTATGGCTACACCTTC.

This clonotype showed up just a few times. Because this beta chain is a stray read in a library intended to capture alpha chains, its abundance should not be given much weight. The V gene is TRBV2, the J gene TRBJ2-5; TRBD1 might be the D (6 bases). The CDR3 has 12 residues. Trimming shortened V by 11 bases and J by 5 bases, and 15 bases separated the two germline ends. Germline V gives CDR1 SNHLY, CDR2 FYNNEI. In DNA, the CDR3 is TGTGCCCCGACAGGCCCCGGGGAGACCCAGTACTTC. Amino acids: CAPTGPGETQYF.

This clonotype ranks as medium-sized. This beta chain is an off-target read within a library intended for alpha chains, so its frequency means little. The J gene is TRBJ2-2, the V gene TRBV29-1; perhaps TRBD2 as D (6 bases). The length of the CDR3 is 14 residues. Germline CDR1 reads SQVTM; CDR2 reads ANQGSEA. V lost 6 bases and J 5 bases, leaving 16 bases between the germline ends. The CDR3 sequence is CSVAPGVDTGELFF. The CDR3, as DNA: TGCAGCGTGGCGCCGGGAGTAGATACCGGGGAGCTGTTTTTT.

This clonotype was seen at least ten times. The size of this beta chain means little, since it is a stray read in a library made for alpha chains. This chain links TRBV28 with TRBJ2-4; TRBD2 agrees at 11 bases. The CDR3 length is 18 residues. Germline CDR1 reads MDHEN; CDR2 reads SYDVKM. V dropped 5 bases and J dropped 0; count of bases not matched to a gene: 9. CDR3 sequence reads: CASSNPSGTSGAKNIQYF. The CDR3 DNA reads TGTGCCAGCAGTAATCCCTCCGGGACTAGCGGAGCCAAAAACATTCAGTACTTC.

This clonotype has at least ten counts. For a library built for alpha chains, this beta chain is a stray read; little rests on its size. The genes are TRBV24-1 and TRBJ2-3; D possibly corresponds to TRBD2 (5 bases). The length of the CDR3 is 13 residues. V shed 5 bases and J shed 2 bases, with 7 bases lying between them. The germline gives CDR1 KGHDR, CDR2 SFDVKD. As DNA, the CDR3 is TGTGCCACCAGTGGTCGGGACACAGATACGCAGTATTTT. Translation gives CATSGRDTDTQYF.

This clonotype appeared many times. Being off target in a library aimed at alpha chains, this beta chain has a size of little meaning. The chain links TRBV5-6 to TRBJ2-1; 11 bases fit TRBD2. Germline CDR1 and CDR2: SGHDT and YYEEEE. The CDR3 spans 16 residues. Losses at the gene ends were 4 bases for V and 6 bases for J; bases not matched to a gene: 9. In DNA, the CDR3 is TGTGCCAGCAGCGAGGGACTAGCGGCCCACGGCAATGAGCAGTTCTTC. It translates to CASSEGLAAHGNEQFF.

This clonotype was seen a few times. This beta chain represents an off-target read in a library built for alpha chains; its size is of limited meaning. The rearrangement uses TRBV7-3 and TRBJ2-2; perhaps TRBD2 as D (5 bases). The V and J ends lost 4 bases and 0 bases respectively, with 6 bases between them. CDR1 is SGHTA and CDR2 is FQGTGA in the germline V gene. The length of the CDR3 is 14 residues. This chain's CDR3 is CASSSTTNTGELFF. The CDR3 DNA sequence: TGTGCCAGCAGCTCGACTACGAACACCGGGGAGCTGTTTTTT.

A note on this clonotype: One base away lies a much larger clone, so this may be a sequencing read error. The library was designed around alpha chains, so this beta chain is a stray read whose abundance carries little weight. The chain recombines TRBV7-3 with TRBJ2-1, with D unclear. Per germline, CDR1 SGHTA and CDR2 FQGTGA. CDR3 size: 14 residues. CDR3 bases: TGTGCCAGCAGCCCAGAGAGCTCCTACAGTGAGCAGTTCTTC. Translated: CASSPESSYSEQFF.

In regard to this clonotype: A library prepared for alpha chains yielded this beta chain as an off-target read; its size is of little meaning. CDR3 bases: TGTGCCAGCAGCCCAAGAACAGCGACGAACACCGGGGAGCTGTTTTTT. This gives the protein CASSPRTATNTGELFF. The chain has TRBV11-2 and TRBJ2-2; D gene ambiguous. Trimming took off 5 bases at V and 0 bases at J, with 13 bases between the two ends. Germline CDR1 is SGHAT and CDR2 is FQNNGV. The CDR3 consists of 16 residues.

Ten or more counts support this clonotype. This beta chain was picked up by a library intended for alpha chains and is off target, so its count carries little meaning. The CDR3 region is CSARRVRGTGRNTGELFF. In nucleotides, the CDR3 is TGCAGTGCTAGACGCGTACGGGGGACAGGGAGGAACACCGGGGAGCTGTTTTTT. J is TRBJ2-2 and V is TRBV20-1; 9 positions match TRBD1. After removal of 2 bases from V and 1 base from J, the junction contained 11 bases not matched to a gene. The length of the CDR3 is 18 residues. Per the germline V gene, CDR1 is DFQATT and CDR2 is SNEGSKA (reference sequence).

A note on this clonotype: As an off-target read in a library built for alpha chains, this beta chain has a frequency of little significance. This chain connects TRBV29-1 to TRBJ1-2; maybe TRBD1 (5 bases). The CDR3 covers 11 residues. V was pared by 3 bases and J by 7 bases, with 9 bases between. Germline lookup yields CDR1 SQVTM and CDR2 ANQGSEA. The CDR3 protein is CSVDSGLGYTF. The DNA of the CDR3 is TGCAGCGTTGACTCAGGGCTTGGCTACACCTTC.

This clonotype came up many times. Since it is a stray read in a library aimed at alpha chains, this beta chain has a size that is not meaningful. The rearrangement joins TRBV5-1 to TRBJ1-4; TRBD1 matches 7 bases. This CDR3 spans 13 amino acids. The junction had 3 bases not matched to a gene; V was cut back by 2 bases and J by 8 bases. Germline-derived CDR1 and CDR2 are SGHRS and YFSETQ. In DNA form, the CDR3 reads TGCGCCAGCAGCTTCAGGACAGGCGAAAAACTGTTTTTT. Protein: CASSFRTGEKLFF. The variable domain in full, completed from reference TRBV5-1 and TRBJ1-4, reads KAGVTQTPRYLIKTRGQQVTLSCSPISGHRSVSWYQQTPGQGLQFLFEYFSETQRNKGNFPGRFSGRQFSNSRSEMNVSTLELGDSALYLCASSFRTGEKLFFGSGTQLSVL.

This clonotype was counted at least ten times. Because the library targeted alpha chains, this beta chain is an off-target read whose size means little. The chain carries TRBV23-1 and TRBJ2-2; 9 bases map to TRBD1. TRBV23-1 carries the ORF label, with uncertain function. The CDR3 has 17 amino acids. Trimming at V came to 6 bases and at J to 2 bases, leaving 10 bases not matched to a gene. The CDR3 nucleotides are TGCGCCAGCAGCCCACCAGACAGGGGGGGAAACACCGGGGAGCTGTTTTTT. Its translation is CASSPPDRGGNTGELFF.

This clonotype was detected many times. Found in a library prepared for alpha chains, this beta chain is an off-target read, and its abundance has little meaning. The chain is built from TRBV10-2 and TRBJ2-5; 11 bases are a match to TRBD2. The V gene's germline CDR1 is WSHSY and CDR2 SAAADI. V gave up 7 bases and J gave up 5 bases; unmatched junction bases: 3. This CDR3 is built from 13 residues. The CDR3 loop is CASMTSGTETQYF. The CDR3, as DNA: TGCGCCAGCATGACTAGCGGGACCGAGACCCAGTACTTC.